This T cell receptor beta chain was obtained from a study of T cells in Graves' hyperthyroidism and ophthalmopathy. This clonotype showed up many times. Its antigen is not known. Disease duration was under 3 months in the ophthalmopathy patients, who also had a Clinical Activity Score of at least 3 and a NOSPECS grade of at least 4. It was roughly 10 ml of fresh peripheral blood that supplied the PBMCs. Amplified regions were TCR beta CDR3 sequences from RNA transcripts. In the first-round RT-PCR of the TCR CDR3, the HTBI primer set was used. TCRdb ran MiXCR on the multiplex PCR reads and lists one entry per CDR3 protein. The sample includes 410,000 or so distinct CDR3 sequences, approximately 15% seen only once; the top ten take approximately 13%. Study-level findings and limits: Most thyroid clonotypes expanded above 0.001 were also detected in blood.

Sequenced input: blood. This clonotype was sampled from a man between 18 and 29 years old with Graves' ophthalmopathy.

CDR3 amino acids: CAWTRGSQETQYF. CDR3 bases: TGTGCCTGGACTAGGGGGTCCCAAGAGACCCAGTACTTC. The rearrangement links TRBV30 to TRBJ2-5, with D possibly matching TRBD1 (6 bases). The V end was cut by 4 bases, the J end by 1 base, with 10 bases between. Germline V gene lookup returns CDR1 GTSNPN and CDR2 SVGIG (reference sequence). CDR3 length: 13 amino acids.